This TCR beta chain was sequenced in a study of Graves' ophthalmopathy and Graves' hyperthyroidism. Study summary: At initial diagnosis, peripheral blood was obtained, and this preceded any treatment.

Study findings and constraints: Blood shared most expanded thyroid clonotypes above 0.001 frequency.

Amplified TCR beta CDR3 regions were obtained using RNA transcripts as template. Scientists carried out first-round RT-PCR using HTBI primers and then a second-round multiplex PCR. MiXCR, run by TCRdb on the multiplex PCR reads, gives a single entry per CDR3 protein. Among more than 150,000 distinct CDR3 sequences, roughly two fifths were seen once, and the ten largest hold 4.5% to 6%. This clonotype was seen many times. Its antigen is not known. Uncontrolled infections, pregnancy, lactation or other autoimmune diseases led to patient exclusion. Germline loops: CDR1 SGHTA, CDR2 FQGNSA. The CDR3 is 15 residues long. V shed 4 bases and J 4 bases; nucleotides not matched to a gene: 7.

Sequencing input: peripheral blood. The TCR comes from a woman between 40 and 50 years old with Graves' ophthalmopathy. The gene calls are TRBV7-2 and TRBJ1-1; 9 bases map to TRBD1. The CDR3 reads CASSYVTGGGTEAFF. The CDR3 bases are TGTGCCAGCAGCTACGTTACAGGGGGCGGCACTGAAGCTTTCTTT.